The TCR beta chain described here comes from a study of blood T cell repertoires in COVID-19 (TCRdb year 2020). Regarding the complete study: Collaborator samples came from the United States, Italy and Spain and covered acute and convalescent phases of COVID-19. The material from the prospective study consisted of cDNA or gDNA derived from T cells, B-cell-depleted T cells, or PBMCs. Deeply sampled blood TCRbeta repertoires from subjects exposed to, actively infected with, or recovered from COVID-19 were included in the dataset. Samples came from the ongoing ImmuneRACE study (first 160 participants) plus 1,254 subjects from 6 global collaborators. Where HLA class I and class II types were available, the types were taken from metadata supplied by the sample provider, not from assay-based typing. Sample metadata almost always included a de-identified subject ID, COVID-19 status, age in years and sex. The repertoires were released in a freely available public database meant as a resource for research on the immune response to SARS-CoV-2. Paper-wide results and their limitations: How much clinical and demographic metadata was included differed by source and by participant, and the metadata was provided uncurated.

Collaborating institutions collected whole blood in K2EDTA tubes following their own protocols. Collaborator samples were shipped for TCRbeta analysis as frozen whole blood, isolated PBMCs, or DNA extracted from either sample type. CDR1 and CDR2 are drawn from the germline V gene: MNHEY, SVGAGI. V is cut back by 10 bases and J by 7 bases, with 13 bases in the junction unmatched. The CDR3 sequence holds 15 residues, the cysteine and phenylalanine included. Only the CDR3 part of the read is kept: 45 bases, read in frame from the first base. Notes on this clone: Its binding antigen is unknown. The record has no base qualities; no much larger clone is one base away.

The immunoSEQ Assay, a bias-controlled multiplex PCR, was used to amplify TCRbeta CDR3 regions from genomic DNA. The paper's data handling went like this. The number of nucleated cells in each sample was estimated by amplification of reference gene primers within the assay. To quantify the absolute abundance of each unique TCRbeta CDR3 rearrangement, sequence reads were collapsed and filtered. For each sample, productive Simpson clonality was calculated by taking the square root of Simpson's diversity index across productive rearrangements. In TCRdb, the immuneACCESS table is reduced to in-frame sequences with V and J assigned. These tables do not hold every clone; where another copy was compared, an unresolved V gene accounts for under half, and the others remain unexplained. Clone size and the V and J calls come from that table; the DNA yielded D and trimming. The sample yields about 76,000 clones; approximately 86% were counted once. Roughly a sixth of the sample is in the top ten clones.

The chain is assembled from TRBV6-5 and TRBJ2-1, with TRBD1 matching 10 junction bases. The sequencing input was peripheral blood. This TCR came from a human donor in a cohort sampled during active COVID-19. The CDR3 has the sequence CATLSRDRGLNEQFF. The base sequence is TGTGCCACTCTTAGCAGGGACAGGGGTCTGAATGAGCAGTTCTTC.